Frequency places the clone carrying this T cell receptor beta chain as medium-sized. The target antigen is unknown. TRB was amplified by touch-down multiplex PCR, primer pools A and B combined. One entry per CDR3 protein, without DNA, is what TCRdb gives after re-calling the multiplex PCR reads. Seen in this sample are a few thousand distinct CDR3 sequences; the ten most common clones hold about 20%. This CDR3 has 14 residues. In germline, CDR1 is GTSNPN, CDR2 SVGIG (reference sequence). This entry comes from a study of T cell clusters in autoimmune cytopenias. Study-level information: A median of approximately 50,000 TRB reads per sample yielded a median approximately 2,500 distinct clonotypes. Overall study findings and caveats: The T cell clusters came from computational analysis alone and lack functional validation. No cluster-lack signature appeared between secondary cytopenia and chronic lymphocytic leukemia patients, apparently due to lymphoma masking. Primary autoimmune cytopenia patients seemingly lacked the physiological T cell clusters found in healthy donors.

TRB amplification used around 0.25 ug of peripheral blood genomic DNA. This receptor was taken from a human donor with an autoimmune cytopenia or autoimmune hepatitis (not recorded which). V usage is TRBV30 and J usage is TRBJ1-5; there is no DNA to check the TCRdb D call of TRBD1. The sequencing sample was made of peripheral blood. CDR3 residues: CAWNSRDSNQPQHF.